The subject of this entry is one TCR beta chain. CDR3 size: 14 residues. Germline CDR1 is KGHSY and CDR2 is FQNENV. The V and J ends lost 0 bases and 11 bases respectively, with 16 bases between them. The table came from immunoSEQ multiplex PCR; TCRdb's copy has only in-frame clones and leaves some out. The sample carries about 380,000 clones, approximately 81% recorded once. The sample is drawn from a study of blood T cell repertoires in COVID-19. Turning to the study itself: Material from acute and convalescent COVID-19 was sourced from the United States, Italy and Spain.

This TCR was sampled from a woman younger than 35 with acute or convalescent COVID-19. The sequenced sample was peripheral blood. V and J are TRBV16 and TRBJ1-1, with TRBD1 as a possible D gene (6 bases). The DNA for the CDR3 is TGTGCCAGCAGCCAATCTAATTGGGGGGGCGAGGCTTTCTTT. It yields the protein CASSQSNWGGEAFF.